Sequencing of this T cell receptor (beta chain) was carried out in a study of shared clonotypes between healthy human individuals. Study findings and constraints: Sequencing depth was predicted to influence how clonotypes are shared among donors. Among the subsets, naive ones generally showed larger estimated richness than memory ones.

CD8 memory fractions consisted of CD45RO+ and CCR7-negative CD45RA+ TemRA cells together. Concerning this clone: Its target is unknown.

Data came from immunoSEQ multiplex PCR; TCRdb stores just in-frame clones and leaves some out. This sample carries 90,000 to 120,000 clones, roughly two thirds of them seen once, and the ten largest clones take around 25%. Trimming cost V 4 bases and J 4 bases; bases outside gene matches: 8. CDR1 is MDHEN and CDR2 is SYDVKM in the germline V gene. This CDR3 region has 16 residues. Material: memory CD8+ T cells sorted from blood. Subset here: CD45RO+ cells pooled with CCR7-negative TemRA cells. The chain has TRBV28 and TRBJ1-1, with TRBD1 identical over 11 bases. This TCR was recovered from a woman aged 30 to 39 in good health. The CDR3 DNA reads TGTGCCAGCAGTTCCCCCGGGACAGGGGGAGTCACTGAAGCTTTCTTT. Its protein product is CASSSPGTGGVTEAFF.